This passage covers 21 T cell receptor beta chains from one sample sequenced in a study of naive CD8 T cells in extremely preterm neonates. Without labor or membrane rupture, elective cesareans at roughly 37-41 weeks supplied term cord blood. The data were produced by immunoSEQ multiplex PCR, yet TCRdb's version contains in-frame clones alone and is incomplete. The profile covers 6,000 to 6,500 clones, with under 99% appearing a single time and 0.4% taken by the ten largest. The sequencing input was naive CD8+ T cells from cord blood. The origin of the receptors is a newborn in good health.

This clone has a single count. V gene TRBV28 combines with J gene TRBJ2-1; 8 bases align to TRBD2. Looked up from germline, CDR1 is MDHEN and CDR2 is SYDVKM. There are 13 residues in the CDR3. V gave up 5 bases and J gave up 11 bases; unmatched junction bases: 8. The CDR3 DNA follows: TGTGCCAGCAGTCTCATTACTAGCGGCAAGCAGTTCTTC. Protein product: CASSLITSGKQFF.

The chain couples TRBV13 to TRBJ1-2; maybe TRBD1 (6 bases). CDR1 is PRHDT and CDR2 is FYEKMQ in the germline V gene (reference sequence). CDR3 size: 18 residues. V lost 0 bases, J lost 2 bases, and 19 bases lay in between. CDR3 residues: CASSLGPATTDRNYGYTF. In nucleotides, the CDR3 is TGTGCCAGCAGCTTAGGTCCCGCCACGACCGACAGGAACTATGGCTACACCTTC.

The CDR3 coding sequence is TGTGCCAGCAGCGCGGGGGGGGACACTAACACCGGGGAGCTGTTTTTT. Amino acid sequence: CASSAGGDTNTGELFF. V gene TRBV7-9 combines with J gene TRBJ2-2, with 9 bases identical to TRBD2. Germline CDR1 reads SEHNR; CDR2 reads FQNEAQ (reference sequence). The length of the CDR3 is 16 residues. V was clipped by 5 bases and J by 2 bases; unmatched bases: 6.

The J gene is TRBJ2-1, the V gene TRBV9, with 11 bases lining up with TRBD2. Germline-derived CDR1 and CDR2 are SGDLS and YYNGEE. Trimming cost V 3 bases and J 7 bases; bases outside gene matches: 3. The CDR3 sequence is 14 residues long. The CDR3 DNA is TGTGCCAGCAGCGCGGCTAGCGGGGGGAATGAGCAGTTCTTC. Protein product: CASSAASGGNEQFF.

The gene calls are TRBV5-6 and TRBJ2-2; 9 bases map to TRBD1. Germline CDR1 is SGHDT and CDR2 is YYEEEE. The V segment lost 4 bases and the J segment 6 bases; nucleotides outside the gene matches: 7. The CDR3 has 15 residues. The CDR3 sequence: CASSPLGTGSGELFF. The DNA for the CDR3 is TGTGCCAGCAGCCCCCTCGGGACAGGGTCCGGGGAGCTGTTTTTT.

The DNA for the CDR3 is TGCAGCGCCGAACTAGCGGGGGCCAAAAACATTCAGTACTTC. Translated: CSAELAGAKNIQYF. This rearrangement joins TRBV29-1 to TRBJ2-4; TRBD2 matches at 10 bases. The CDR3 consists of 14 residues. Germline V gene data show CDR1 as SQVTM and CDR2 as ANQGSEA. Trimming took 7 bases from V and 1 from J; bases not matched to a gene: 4. Full variable domain (remainder filled in from reference TRBV29-1 and TRBJ2-4): SAVISQKPSRDICQRGTSLTIQCQVDSQVTMMFWYRQQPGQSLTLIATANQGSEATYESGFVIDKFPISRPNLTFSTLTVSNMSPEDSSIYLCSAELAGAKNIQYFGAGTRLSVL.

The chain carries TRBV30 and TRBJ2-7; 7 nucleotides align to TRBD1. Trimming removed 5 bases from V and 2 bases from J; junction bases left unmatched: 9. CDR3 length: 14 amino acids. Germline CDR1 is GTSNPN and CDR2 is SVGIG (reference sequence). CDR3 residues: CAWDDGTAPYEQYF. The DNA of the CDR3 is TGTGCCTGGGATGACGGGACAGCACCCTACGAGCAGTACTTC.

CDR3 protein: CASSSNTGELFF. CDR3 DNA: TGTGCCAGCAGCTCTAACACCGGGGAGCTGTTTTTT. The rearrangement links TRBV7-3 to TRBJ2-2; no definite D call. CDR3 length equals 12 residues. Germline CDR1 and CDR2: SGHTA and FQGTGA. The V and J ends lost 4 bases and 2 bases respectively, with 2 bases between them.

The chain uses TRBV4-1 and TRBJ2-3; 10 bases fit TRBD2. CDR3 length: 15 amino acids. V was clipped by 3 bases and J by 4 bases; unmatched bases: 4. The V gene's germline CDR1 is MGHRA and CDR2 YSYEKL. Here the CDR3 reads CASSQGGLASDTQYF. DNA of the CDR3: TGCGCCAGCAGCCAGGGGGGACTAGCGTCAGATACGCAGTATTTT.

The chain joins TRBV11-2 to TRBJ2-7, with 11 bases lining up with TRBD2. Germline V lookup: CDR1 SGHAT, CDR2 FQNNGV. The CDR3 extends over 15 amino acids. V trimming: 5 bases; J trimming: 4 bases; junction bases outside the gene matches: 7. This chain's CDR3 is CASSVGTSGGYEQYF. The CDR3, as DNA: TGTGCCAGCAGCGTCGGGACTAGCGGAGGGTACGAGCAGTACTTC.

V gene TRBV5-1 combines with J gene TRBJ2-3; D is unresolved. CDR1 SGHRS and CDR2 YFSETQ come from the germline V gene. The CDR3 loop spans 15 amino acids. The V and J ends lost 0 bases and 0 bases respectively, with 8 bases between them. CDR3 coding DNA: TGCGCCAGCAGCTTGGAACTGACTAGCACAGATACGCAGTATTTT. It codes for CASSLELTSTDTQYF.

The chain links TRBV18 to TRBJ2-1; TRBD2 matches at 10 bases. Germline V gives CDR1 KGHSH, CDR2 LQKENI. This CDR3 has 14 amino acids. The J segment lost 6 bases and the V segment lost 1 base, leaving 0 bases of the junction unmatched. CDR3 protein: CASSPLAGGNEQFF. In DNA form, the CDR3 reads TGTGCCAGCTCACCACTAGCGGGAGGCAATGAGCAGTTCTTC.

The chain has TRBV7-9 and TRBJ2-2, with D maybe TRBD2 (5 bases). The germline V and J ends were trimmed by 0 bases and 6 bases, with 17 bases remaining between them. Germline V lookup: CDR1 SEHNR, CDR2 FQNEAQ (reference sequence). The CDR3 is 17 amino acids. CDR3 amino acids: CASSLARPSSFSGELFF. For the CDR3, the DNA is TGTGCCAGCAGCTTAGCTCGGCCGTCTAGCTTCTCCGGGGAGCTGTTTTTT.

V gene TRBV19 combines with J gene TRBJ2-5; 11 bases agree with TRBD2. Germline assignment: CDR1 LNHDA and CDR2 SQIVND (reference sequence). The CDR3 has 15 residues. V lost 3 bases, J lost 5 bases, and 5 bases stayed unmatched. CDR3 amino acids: CASSILAGGPETQYF. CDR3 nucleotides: TGTGCCAGTAGTATCTTAGCGGGGGGGCCGGAGACCCAGTACTTC.

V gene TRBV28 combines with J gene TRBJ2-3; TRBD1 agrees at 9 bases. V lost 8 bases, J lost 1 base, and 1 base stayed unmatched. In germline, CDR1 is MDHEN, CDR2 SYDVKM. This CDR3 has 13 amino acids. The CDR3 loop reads CASWDRGTDTQYF. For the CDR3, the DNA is TGTGCCAGCTGGGACAGGGGCACAGATACGCAGTATTTT.

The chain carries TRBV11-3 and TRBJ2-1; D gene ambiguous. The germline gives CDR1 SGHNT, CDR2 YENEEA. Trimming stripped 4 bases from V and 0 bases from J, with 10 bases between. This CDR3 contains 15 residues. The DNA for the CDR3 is TGTGCCAGCAGCTACGGTCGCACCTCCTACAATGAGCAGTTCTTC. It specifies CASSYGRTSYNEQFF. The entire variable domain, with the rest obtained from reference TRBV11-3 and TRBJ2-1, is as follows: EAGVVQSPRYKIIEKKQPVAFWCNPISGHNTLYWYLQNLGQGPELLIRYENEEAVDDSQLPKDRFSAERLKGVDSTLKIQPAELGDSAVYLCASSYGRTSYNEQFFGPGTRLTVL.

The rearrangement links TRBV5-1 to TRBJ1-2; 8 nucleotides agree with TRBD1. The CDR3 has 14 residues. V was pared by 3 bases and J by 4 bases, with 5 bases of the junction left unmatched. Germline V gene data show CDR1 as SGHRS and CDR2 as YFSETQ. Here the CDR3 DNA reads TGCGCCAGCAGCTGGGGACAGGTTGGCTATGGCTACACCTTC. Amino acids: CASSWGQVGYGYTF. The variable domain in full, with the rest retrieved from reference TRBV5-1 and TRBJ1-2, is KAGVTQTPRYLIKTRGQQVTLSCSPISGHRSVSWYQQTPGQGLQFLFEYFSETQRNKGNFPGRFSGRQFSNSRSEMNVSTLELGDSALYLCASSWGQVGYGYTFGSGTRLTVV.

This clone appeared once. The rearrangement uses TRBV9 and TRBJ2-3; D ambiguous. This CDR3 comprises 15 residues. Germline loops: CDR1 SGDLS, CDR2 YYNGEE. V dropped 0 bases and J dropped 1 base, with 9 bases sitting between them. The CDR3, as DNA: TGTGCCAGCAGCGTAGCTGAGTCCGGCACAGATACGCAGTATTTT. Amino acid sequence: CASSVAESGTDTQYF.

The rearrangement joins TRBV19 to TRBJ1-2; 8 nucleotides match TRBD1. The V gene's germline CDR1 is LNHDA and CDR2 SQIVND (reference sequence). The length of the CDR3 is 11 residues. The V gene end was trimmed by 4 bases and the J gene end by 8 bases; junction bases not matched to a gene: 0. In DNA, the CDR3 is TGTGCCAGTAGTACAGGGGGCGGCTACACCTTC. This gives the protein CASSTGGGYTF.

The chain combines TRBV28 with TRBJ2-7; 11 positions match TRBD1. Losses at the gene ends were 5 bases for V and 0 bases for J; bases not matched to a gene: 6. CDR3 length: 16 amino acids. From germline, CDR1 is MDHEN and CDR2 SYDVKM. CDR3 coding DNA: TGTGCCAGCAGTACGGGACAGGGGGGGAGCTCCTACGAGCAGTACTTC. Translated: CASSTGQGGSSYEQYF.

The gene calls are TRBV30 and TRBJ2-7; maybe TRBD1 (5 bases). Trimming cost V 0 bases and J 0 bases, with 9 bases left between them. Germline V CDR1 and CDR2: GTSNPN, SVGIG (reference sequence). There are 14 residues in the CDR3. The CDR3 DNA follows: TGTGCCTGGAGTGTAGGTCAGGGCTCCTACGAGCAGTACTTC. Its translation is CAWSVGQGSYEQYF.